This entry lists 18 T cell receptor beta chains sequenced from one sample in a study of T cell changes during pregnancy in multiple sclerosis. The assay was immunoSEQ multiplex PCR, and TCRdb's table has in-frame clones only and misses some. The table lists 60,000 to 80,000 clones, roughly nine tenths of them singletons. The specimen was peripheral blood, collected before pregnancy. The receptor set was obtained from a female donor with multiple sclerosis, enrolled in a pregnancy study.

The chain employs TRBV9 and TRBJ1-6, with 9 nucleotides matching TRBD1. CDR3 length: 13 amino acids. Trimming cost V 6 bases and J 7 bases; bases outside gene matches: 2. CDR1 is SGDLS and CDR2 is YYNGEE in the germline V gene. As DNA, the CDR3 is TGTGCCAGCACCGGACAGGGGAATTCACCCCTCCACTTT. Encoded protein: CASTGQGNSPLHF.

This sequence joins TRBV4-3 and TRBJ2-3; 9 nucleotides match TRBD1. The CDR3 extends over 17 amino acids. The V gene's germline CDR1 is LGHNA and CDR2 YSLEER. The J segment lost 5 bases and the V segment lost 0 bases, leaving 9 bases of the junction unmatched. In DNA, the CDR3 is TGCGCCAGCAGCCAAGACTTTATACAGGGGGCTGGAGATACGCAGTATTTT. It is translated as CASSQDFIQGAGDTQYF.

V and J are TRBV29-1 and TRBJ1-1; 7 bases line up with TRBD1. The V gene end was trimmed by 7 bases and the J gene end by 4 bases; junction bases not matched to a gene: 9. Germline CDR1 is SQVTM and CDR2 is ANQGSEA. The CDR3 extends over 13 amino acids. CDR3 loop: CSATEDRFTEAFF. CDR3 sequence (DNA): TGCAGCGCCACCGAGGACAGGTTCACTGAAGCTTTCTTT.

This chain joins TRBV6-1 and TRBJ2-7, with D perhaps TRBD2 (5 bases). Germline V gene sequence: CDR1 MNHNS, CDR2 SASEGT. The V end lost 2 bases, the J end lost 4 bases, and 12 bases lay between the germline ends. This CDR3 spans 14 amino acids. The CDR3 DNA follows: TGTGCCAGCAGTGAAAGCGGAATTCTATACGAGCAGTACTTC. Translated: CASSESGILYEQYF.

V and J are TRBV7-3 and TRBJ1-3; D call uncertain. Germline CDR1 and CDR2: SGHTA and FQGTGA. This CDR3 has 16 residues. V was shortened by 3 bases and J by 4 bases, with 16 bases between the two germline ends. The CDR3 nucleotides read TGTGCCAGCAGCTTTTGCGCCCTAGGGAGAGGAAACACCATATATTTT. As protein: CASSFCALGRGNTIYF.

This clone has a single count. This chain uses TRBV5-1 with TRBJ2-7, with 9 bases that match TRBD2. In germline, CDR1 is SGHRS, CDR2 YFSETQ. The CDR3 runs to 15 residues. The V segment lost 7 bases and the J segment 5 bases; nucleotides outside the gene matches: 13. CDR3 sequence: CASHLTGTSIHEQYF. The CDR3 DNA reads TGCGCCAGCCACCTTACCGGGACTAGCATCCACGAGCAGTACTTC.

The genes are TRBV11-2 and TRBJ2-7; 10 nucleotides line up with TRBD2. Germline lookup yields CDR1 SGHAT and CDR2 FQNNGV. The CDR3 is 16 residues long. V trimming: 1 base; J trimming: 3 bases; junction bases outside the gene matches: 6. The CDR3 region has the DNA TGTGCCAGCAGCTTAGCCTCTAGCGGGAGTATCTACGAGCAGTACTTC. This codes for CASSLASSGSIYEQYF.

V is TRBV7-9 and J is TRBJ1-4; D unclear. Germline V gene lookup returns CDR1 SEHNR and CDR2 FQNEAQ (reference sequence). V was trimmed by 7 bases and J by 7 bases, leaving 4 bases between them. The CDR3 loop spans 10 amino acids. The CDR3 protein is CASNSEKLFF. DNA for the CDR3: TGTGCCAGCAATAGTGAAAAACTGTTTTTT.

The rearrangement joins TRBV7-9 to TRBJ2-7; 12 bases match TRBD2. Losses at the gene ends were 5 bases for V and 6 bases for J; bases not matched to a gene: 5. The germline V gene encodes CDR1 SEHNR and CDR2 FQNEAQ (reference sequence). The CDR3 runs 14 residues. The CDR3: CASSRLAGVSEQYF. For the CDR3, the DNA is TGTGCCAGCAGCCGACTAGCGGGAGTCTCCGAGCAGTACTTC.

This sequence joins TRBV30 and TRBJ2-5; no clear D gene. V was trimmed by 2 bases and J by 5 bases, leaving 12 bases between them. The CDR3 contains 13 residues. Germline values: CDR1 GTSNPN, CDR2 SVGIG (reference sequence). The CDR3 DNA sequence: TGTGCCTGGAGTCTTACCCGGGTGGAGACCCAGTACTTC. It yields the protein CAWSLTRVETQYF.

DNA for the CDR3: TGTGCCAGCAGAGGCGGGACCGGCTATGGCTACACCTTC. This gives the protein CASRGGTGYGYTF. The rearrangement links TRBV2 to TRBJ1-2; tentatively, D is TRBD1 (5 bases). The germline V and J ends were trimmed by 6 bases and 4 bases, with 12 bases remaining between them. The CDR3 extends over 13 amino acids. Germline CDR1 and CDR2: SNHLY and FYNNEI. Full variable domain (remainder filled in from reference TRBV2 and TRBJ1-2): EPEVTQTPSHQVTQMGQEVILRCVPISNHLYFYWYRQILGQKVEFLVSFYNNEISEKSEIFDDQFSVERPDGSNFTLKIRSTKLEDSAMYFCASRGGTGYGYTFGSGTRLTVV.

This sequence joins TRBV9 and TRBJ1-6; the match to TRBD1 covers 7 bases. V lost 3 bases and J lost 5; bases outside the gene matches: 11. Germline values: CDR1 SGDLS, CDR2 YYNGEE. This CDR3 is 17 amino acids long. The CDR3 nucleotides are TGTGCCAGCAGCGCCCCAGGGGGTGGGATTCATAATTCACCCCTCCACTTT. Protein: CASSAPGGGIHNSPLHF.

This chain links TRBV23-1 with TRBJ2-7, with 7 bases lining up with TRBD2. TRBV23-1 is recorded as an ORF, its role being uncertain. This CDR3 has 17 residues. Germline trimming cut 0 bases from V and 3 bases from J; bases unmatched to any gene: 11. This CDR3 reads CASSQSGINRDYYEQYF. The DNA of the CDR3 is TGCGCCAGCAGTCAATCGGGGATCAATCGGGACTACTACGAGCAGTACTTC.

This chain's CDR3 is CASSPLQATENEQYF. For the CDR3, the DNA is TGTGCCAGCAGCCCCCTGCAGGCAACTGAAAACGAGCAGTACTTC. V and J are TRBV4-2 and TRBJ2-7; no firm D call. The CDR3 runs 15 residues. V was trimmed by 4 bases and J by 5 bases, leaving 18 bases between them. CDR1 is LGHNA, CDR2 YNFKEQ, per germline.

The genes are TRBV7-3 and TRBJ2-5, with D unresolved. The CDR3 contains 14 residues. Trimming cost V 0 bases and J 0 bases, with 5 bases left between them. CDR1 and CDR2 (germline): SGHTA, FQGTGA. The CDR3 DNA reads as TGTGCCAGCAGCTTAACCCCGTACCAAGAGACCCAGTACTTC. Its translation is CASSLTPYQETQYF.

This chain links TRBV7-8 with TRBJ2-2; D gene unclear. Germline CDR1 and CDR2: SGHVS and FQNEAQ. CDR3 size: 14 residues. Trimming shortened V by 0 bases and J by 4 bases, and 6 bases separated the two germline ends. The CDR3 nucleotides read TGTGCCAGCAGCTTAGCGACTGTCACCGGGGAGCTGTTTTTT. Translation gives CASSLATVTGELFF. Looking up the rest from reference TRBV7-8 and TRBJ2-2 gives the full variable domain: GAGVSQSPRYKVAKRGQDVALRCDPISGHVSLFWYQQALGQGPEFLTYFQNEAQLDKSGLPSDRFFAERPEGSVSTLKIQRTQQEDSAVYLCASSLATVTGELFFGEGSRLTVL.

This clone was observed a single time. This chain joins TRBV10-2 and TRBJ2-5; 7 bases line up with TRBD1. The CDR3 extends over 16 amino acids. Germline trimming cut 3 bases from V and 4 bases from J; bases unmatched to any gene: 11. Germline CDR1 is WSHSY and CDR2 is SAAADI. The DNA for the CDR3 is TGCGCCAGCAGTGATCCCGGGACAGCCGGGCCAGAGACCCAGTACTTC. Its protein product is CASSDPGTAGPETQYF.

The chain combines TRBV30 with TRBJ2-3; D is possibly TRBD2 (6 bases). The length of the CDR3 is 15 residues. Germline lookup yields CDR1 GTSNPN and CDR2 SVGIG (reference sequence). The V and J ends lost 3 bases and 4 bases respectively, with 17 bases between them. CDR3 DNA: TGTGCCTGGAGCGTACCCGGGACTTTCTCAGATACGCAGTATTTT. Translating gives CAWSVPGTFSDTQYF.